This TCR beta chain was retrieved from a study of T-cell reconstitution after alpha-beta-depleted transplantation in children. This clonotype was seen many times. The CDR3 loop spans 17 amino acids. V lost 5 bases and J lost 0, with 20 bases in between. CDR1 is DFQATT and CDR2 is SNEGSKA in the germline V gene (reference sequence). Preparing the TCRbeta library involved the use of unique molecular identifiers. TCRdb called the PCR reads again in MiXCR, with one record for every CDR3 protein. The sample yields a few hundred thousand distinct CDR3 sequences, approximately 9.8% seen once. The TCR comes from a human donor who donated a stem cell graft to a child with SCID. This sequence joins TRBV20-1 and TRBJ1-5; D remains unclear. The sample here was PBMCs from the stem cell graft donor, taken from the stem cell graft. The CDR3 loop is CSAGMGLTPLSNQPQHF. For the CDR3, the DNA is TGCAGTGCTGGGATGGGCCTGACACCCCTTAGCAATCAGCCCCAGCATTTT.